The 13 T cell receptor beta chains below come from one sample, sequenced in a study of graft-versus-host responses after intestinal transplantation. For these receptors, no antigen is known. TCRdb keeps only in-frame clones here, not all; method: immunoSEQ multiplex PCR. The sample shows over 100,000 clones, approximately 95% of them seen only once. The sample here was unstimulated CD8+ T cells sorted from spleen or lymph node cells, taken before intestinal transplant. The receptors come from a human donor who received an intestinal transplant.

This clone has a single count. The J gene is TRBJ2-1, the V gene TRBV7-9, with D perhaps matching TRBD2 (6 bases). In germline, CDR1 is SEHNR, CDR2 FQNEAQ (reference sequence). V lost 5 bases, J lost 8 bases, and 13 bases lay in between. The CDR3 spans 13 residues. The CDR3 reads CASSRRREDEQFF. The CDR3 DNA sequence: TGTGCCAGCAGCCGCAGGCGGGAAGATGAGCAGTTCTTC.

The chain links TRBV5-6 to TRBJ2-7; 9 nucleotides match TRBD1. Germline V gives CDR1 SGHDT, CDR2 YYEEEE. With V trimmed by 8 bases and J by 3 bases, 9 bases remained unmatched. This CDR3 is 14 amino acids long. The CDR3 loop reads CASAHGQGYYEQYF. DNA of the CDR3: TGTGCCAGTGCTCATGGACAGGGGTACTACGAGCAGTACTTC.

V is TRBV27 and J is TRBJ2-5; 10 nucleotides line up with TRBD2. The tail of the sequence fits TRBJ2-7 better, so the J call may be wrong. Germline CDR1 and CDR2: MNHEY and SMNVEV (reference sequence). The CDR3 loop spans 13 amino acids. CDR3 loop: CASSSSGSYEQYF. The CDR3 nucleotides are TGTGCCAGCAGTTCTAGCGGGAGTTACGAGCAGTACTTC.

The chain is built from TRBV27 and TRBJ2-7; 9 nucleotides align to TRBD2. From germline, CDR1 is MNHEY and CDR2 SMNVEV (reference sequence). The V segment lost 2 bases and the J segment 3 bases; nucleotides outside the gene matches: 5. This CDR3 has 15 amino acids. The DNA of the CDR3 is TGTGCCAGCAGTTTAGGGAGCGGGAGGCACTACGAGCAGTACTTC. It yields the protein CASSLGSGRHYEQYF.

This chain joins TRBV6-5 and TRBJ1-5, with no clear D. CDR1 and CDR2 from the germline V gene are MNHEY and SVGAGI. Trimming left V 3 bases short and J 9 bases short, with 15 bases between. This CDR3 spans 14 amino acids. The CDR3 DNA reads TGTGCCAGCAGTTATTTGACGGATTTATGGCCCCAGCATTTT. Protein: CASSYLTDLWPQHF.

The V gene is TRBV5-1, the J gene TRBJ1-4; 8 bases fit TRBD1. V lost 4 bases and J lost 13; bases outside the gene matches: 6. Germline CDR1 SGHRS, CDR2 YFSETQ. CDR3 length: 12 amino acids. CDR3 in amino acids: CASSMTGVGLFF. For the CDR3, the DNA is TGCGCCAGCAGCATGACAGGGGTAGGACTGTTTTTT.

This clone occurred once. V is TRBV28 and J is TRBJ2-1; D is ambiguous. The V end lost 5 bases, the J end lost 6 bases, and 5 bases lay between the germline ends. The CDR3 totals 11 residues. The V gene's germline CDR1 is MDHEN and CDR2 SYDVKM. In nucleotides, the CDR3 is TGTGCCAGCAGTGTGGCCAATGAGCAGTTCTTC. Its translation: CASSVANEQFF.

The sample holds one count of this clone. The chain carries TRBV28 and TRBJ2-1, with a possible D match to TRBD2 (6 bases). This CDR3 contains 16 residues. Per the germline V gene, CDR1 is MDHEN and CDR2 is SYDVKM. Trimming took 3 bases from V and 1 from J, leaving 13 bases between them. Here the CDR3 reads CASSLGGVRSYNEQFF. CDR3 DNA: TGTGCCAGCAGTTTGGGGGGAGTTCGATCCTACAATGAGCAGTTCTTC.

The V gene is TRBV19, the J gene TRBJ1-5, with D possibly TRBD1 on 6 matching bases. The ends were cut back, 3 bases at V and 4 bases at J, with 10 bases in the middle. This CDR3 region has 14 residues. The germline CDR1 and CDR2 sequences are LNHDA and SQIVND (reference sequence). The chain's CDR3 is CASSMGTPNQPQHF. Written as DNA, the CDR3 is TGTGCCAGTAGTATGGGGACACCTAATCAGCCCCAGCATTTT.

This clone was seen only once. The rearrangement links TRBV28 to TRBJ2-2; the match to TRBD2 covers 13 bases. The CDR3 totals 17 residues. J gave up 0 bases and V 3 bases, and 1 base lay outside the gene matches. Germline-derived CDR1 and CDR2 are MDHEN and SYDVKM. The CDR3 region has the DNA TGTGCCAGCAGTTTGGGACTAGCGGGAACGAACACCGGGGAGCTGTTTTTT. This sequence encodes CASSLGLAGTNTGELFF.

The chain carries TRBV21-1 and TRBJ1-2; TRBD1 is taken as the D call from the table, unchecked against the DNA. TRBV21-1 is labeled a pseudogene. There are 12 residues in the CDR3. This CDR3 reads CARGAHRDGYTF. In nucleotides, the CDR3 is TGTGCCAGGGGGGCTCACAGGGATGGCTACACCTTC.

The gene calls are TRBV21-1 and TRBJ1-4; TRBD1 is taken as the D call from the table, unchecked against the DNA. TRBV21-1 is tagged as a pseudogene. This CDR3 is 15 amino acids long. CDR3 nucleotide sequence: TGTGCCACCCTTGATCGACAGGCCACTAATGAAAAACTGTTTTTT. It codes for CATLDRQATNEKLFF.

The V call is TRBV28, the J call TRBJ2-1; D is uncertain. Trimming pared 4 bases from V and 4 bases from J, leaving 14 bases between. The CDR3 runs to 15 residues. Germline V gene sequence: CDR1 MDHEN, CDR2 SYDVKM. CDR3 sequence reads: CASSSPIEWYNEQFF. CDR3 bases: TGTGCCAGCAGTTCGCCCATAGAATGGTACAATGAGCAGTTCTTC.